This TCR beta chain appears in the sequencing data of a study of cytomegalovirus exposure and HLA in healthy donors (dated by TCRdb to 2017 to 2019). Some background on the complete study: According to an earlier analysis of around 600 of the donors, 150 million to 200 million T cells yielded 117 million unique TCR beta sequences and approximately 300 Gb of sequence data. About 310 gigabases of sequencing data and tens of millions of unique TCR sequences were included in an early release covering roughly 600 HLA-typed donors. Among the approximately 400 genotyped donors, around 81% belonged to the genetic ancestry cluster associated with self-reported Caucasian donors. The study was designed to test whether signatures of past pathogen exposure could be identified by cataloging public T cell receptors. The T cell repertoires of roughly 660 subjects were profiled by immunosequencing and related to cytomegalovirus serostatus. Besides the first cohort of roughly 640 subjects, a separate validation cohort made up of over a hundred different subjects was used. High-throughput TCR immunosequencing, statistical association of individual TCRs with disease status, and machine learning were combined to predict cytomegalovirus infection status. A later analysis re-analyzed previously published TCR beta repertoires from roughly 600 donors and added high-resolution HLA genotyping to study TCR occurrence patterns. Rather than drawing on any new phenotypic data, the later analysis identified candidate immune exposures from TCR beta sequences and the way those sequences occurred across donors. In an earlier analysis of a few hundred of the donors, high-throughput TCR beta sequencing was used to judge whether each TCR beta V gene segment behaved as functional or pseudogenic. Donor age, sex, ethnicity and CMV serostatus were compiled together with the repertoire data. A later genetic analysis used genome-wide SNP genotypes for about 55% of the 666 donors, treating that subset as a discovery cohort. Every repertoire in the discovery cohort had been generated on one and the same sequencing platform. Both class I and class II loci were covered by HLA typing, at four-digit resolution. Typing coverage varied by locus: about 620-630 donors for A, B, C, DRB1 and DQB1; more than 500 for DQA1; approximately 570 for DPA1; under 490 for DPB1. Four to six DR-DQ haplotypes were handled as single units for association and clustering, since linkage in the cohort was strong. Among roughly 400 genotyped donors of the cohort, an average of approximately 240,000 unique TCR beta nucleotide sequences was sequenced per donor, of which roughly 17% were non-productive. The investigation overall reported the following: Compared with the 666-donor mean, donors in an Asian-associated ancestry cluster had fewer N-insertions in productive TCRs, according to a later genetic analysis. A further reported finding was that TCR beta sequences accurately predicted the HLA-A and HLA-B alleles for most subjects in the first cohort. In the study, 150 to 200 TCR beta chains were listed as associated with cytomegalovirus. When HLA alleles, especially DR and DQ, strongly co-occurred, TCR associations were difficult to assign to individual alleles. Sequencing depth was assumed to be roughly uniform across donors in the presence/absence analyses, though that assumption may not hold. The sequencing pipeline was judged likely to have produced a cluster of highly shared sequence variants as a technical artifact. According to a later analysis, parvovirus B19, influenza, CMV and Epstein-Barr virus appeared linked to several top co-occurrence clusters. A later analysis found that most CMV-associated TCR beta chains appeared HLA-restricted, with HLA associations seemingly driven largely by CMV exposure. According to the authors, the approach could potentially be generalized to other disease states and immunological phenotypes. Broadly in line with IMGT annotations, most TCR beta V segments showed up in productive rearrangements about 87% or about 30% of the time in an earlier analysis of approximately 640 of the donors. Because counts were too low, some 16 rarely observed V segments, including chromosome 9 orphons, were excluded from the earlier analysis of around 640 of the donors. Across donors, most TCR sequences were observed very rarely, whereas some public TCRs were present in many individuals. Three of the identified cytomegalovirus-associated TCR beta chains were confirmed in vitro to be specific for cytomegalovirus antigens. In this cohort, only TCR beta chains were sequenced, and detectable features were limited by the absence of alpha or paired-chain data. An association between a missense DCLRE1C variant and V-gene and J-gene trimming of TCR beta chains was found in a later genetic analysis and replicated in an independent cohort. Correlated functional status among segregating V segments might reflect linkage disequilibrium, but an unknown experimental factor could not be ruled out. In a later analysis, the rate of TCR association differed among HLA loci, with DRB1 alleles having the most associated TCRs and HLA-C alleles having the fewest. Specific HLA alleles were associated with some 15,000 TCR beta sequences at a false discovery rate of 0.05 in a later analysis. In both the original and validation cohorts, the classifier was reported to diagnose cytomegalovirus status with high specificity and sensitivity. In a later analysis, HLA-associated TCR beta chains showed more clonal expansion and lower generation probabilities than non-associated chains that were equally common. Immune exposure information for the cohort was limited to CMV serostatus. Because some donors lacked HLA typing at each locus, the association tests relied only on the typed subset.

To note about this clone: Its cognate antigen has yet to be identified.

Libraries were built with the immunoSEQ multiplex PCR assay. A mixture of 60 forward primers for TCR Vbeta segments and 13 reverse primers for TCR Jbeta segments was used in the multiplex PCR. The CDR3 region of rearranged TCR beta genes was amplified from genomic DNA with a multiplex PCR assay. On the Illumina HiSeq System, the amplified TCR beta libraries were sequenced as 87-base-pair reads. Turning to the authors' computational methods: Across the roughly 600 repertoires, a later analysis counted about 81 million unique TCR beta chains, about 10 million of which were shared by at least two donors. To remove PCR and sequencing errors, raw reads were error-corrected and collapsed into unique sequences using a nearest-neighbor algorithm that merged closely related sequences. To assign V, D and J gene segments, CDR3 sequences were aligned to IMGT reference sequences. For a sequence to be retained, a match of at least six nucleotides to both a V gene segment and a J gene segment was required. A rearrangement counted as productive if the CDR3 had no stop codons and remained in frame with V and J, and every other rearrangement counted as non-productive. Following IMGT convention, CDR3 was defined as the stretch from the second conserved V-encoded cysteine up to the conserved J-encoded phenylalanine. The earlier analysis of a few hundred of the donors excluded any sequence lacking an unambiguous match to a single V gene segment. An earlier analysis of some 610 of the donors called V segments functional above 56.7% productive rearrangements and segregating when the between-donor standard deviation exceeded 5%. A statistical classification framework was built for diagnosing cytomegalovirus status from the catalog of TCR beta chain sequences. V and J gene assignment, in a later analysis, came from comparing TCR nucleotide sequences with IMGT/GENE-DB human TR gene sequences. A later analysis assigned CDR3 sequences and most-parsimonious VDJ recombination scenarios with the TCRdist pipeline. In a later analysis, each TCR beta chain was defined by its CDR3 amino acid sequence together with its V-gene family, and reads without a unique V-gene family were excluded. To address suspected cross-contamination and a sequencing artifact, a later analysis removed roughly 640 highly shared, low-generation-probability nucleotide sequences. In a later analysis, a clonal expansion index for each public chain was calculated from normalized within-repertoire ranks of inferred template counts. A later analysis computed generation probabilities with a VDJ recombination model fitted to out-of-frame rearrangements, and checked the results against IGoR. In a later analysis, hypergeometric tests were used to score TCR-TCR, TCR-HLA and TCR-CMV co-occurrence, with a repertoire-size bias correction applied to TCR pairs. False discovery rates were estimated in a later analysis by permuting HLA or CMV assignments 20 times. A later analysis grouped co-occurring TCRs with DBSCAN, adding TCRdist sequence similarity when clustering within HLA-allele-positive subsets. For co-occurrence clustering, repertoires with fewer than 30,000 or more than 120,000 public chains were excluded, along with 5 or 6 repertoires with anomalous nucleotide sharing. As stored in TCRdb, this immuneACCESS dataset retains in-frame rearrangements with V and J assigned. A fraction of the clones does not appear; measured against another copy, unresolved V genes explain less than half of the discrepancy, and the remainder lacks a known reason. V and J calls plus clone size are reproduced from that table; the DNA served to infer D and trimming. The sample table includes roughly 30,000 clones. The top ten clonotypes cover around 4.5% of the sample.

The cohort comprised 550 to 700 healthy bone marrow donors. At the time of sampling, all cohort members were nominally healthy, though unrecorded immune exposures were likely present. The donor was CMV seronegative and was included in the group of a few hundred seronegative cohort members. Each donor provided a peripheral blood sample, and peripheral blood mononuclear cells were used for TCR beta sequencing. The Qiagen DNeasy Blood Extraction Kit was used to extract genomic DNA from the blood cell samples. Source material: PBMCs. This clonotype was sampled from a female donor in good health and CMV-seronegative.

The DNA sequence is TGTGCCAGCAGCTTTGGACTGACTAGCACTGAAGCTTTCTTT. Its coded protein is CASSFGLTSTEAFF. In this chain, TRBV11-3 is recombined with TRBJ1-1; the D gene assignment is ambiguous. Taken from the germline V gene, the CDR1 and CDR2 loops are SGHNT and YENEEA. Spanning cysteine to phenylalanine, the CDR3 consists of 14 amino acids. Only the CDR3 region is kept as DNA, spanning 42 bases read in frame from base 1. The junction shows trimming of 3 bases on V and 4 bases on J, plus 12 bases between the germline ends.